This T cell receptor (beta chain) was retrieved from a study of cytomegalovirus exposure and HLA in healthy donors. Study results and limitations: Later on, an analysis showed TCR association rates differing by HLA locus, with DRB1 the most and HLA-C the fewest.

The CDR3 consists of 16 residues. V lost 6 bases, J lost 0 bases, and 8 bases stayed unmatched. The germline gives CDR1 SNHLY, CDR2 FYNNEI. Use of 60 Vbeta and 13 Jbeta primers characterized the PCR. TCRdb keeps only in-frame clones here, not all; method: immunoSEQ multiplex PCR. The table has roughly 190,000 clones, 65% to 90% seen once. This clone was seen a single time. Antigen: not known. This TCR derives from a man aged 40-49 years in good health and CMV-seropositive. The sample was PBMCs. The chain links TRBV2 to TRBJ2-1; 7 bases are a match to TRBD1. The CDR3 is CASRGDSQSSYNEQFF. CDR3 nucleotide sequence: TGTGCCAGCAGGGGGGACAGCCAGAGCTCCTACAATGAGCAGTTCTTC. Full variable domain (rest looked up from reference TRBV2 and TRBJ2-1): EPEVTQTPSHQVTQMGQEVILRCVPISNHLYFYWYRQILGQKVEFLVSFYNNEISEKSEIFDDQFSVERPDGSNFTLKIRSTKLEDSAMYFCASRGDSQSSYNEQFFGPGTRLTVL.